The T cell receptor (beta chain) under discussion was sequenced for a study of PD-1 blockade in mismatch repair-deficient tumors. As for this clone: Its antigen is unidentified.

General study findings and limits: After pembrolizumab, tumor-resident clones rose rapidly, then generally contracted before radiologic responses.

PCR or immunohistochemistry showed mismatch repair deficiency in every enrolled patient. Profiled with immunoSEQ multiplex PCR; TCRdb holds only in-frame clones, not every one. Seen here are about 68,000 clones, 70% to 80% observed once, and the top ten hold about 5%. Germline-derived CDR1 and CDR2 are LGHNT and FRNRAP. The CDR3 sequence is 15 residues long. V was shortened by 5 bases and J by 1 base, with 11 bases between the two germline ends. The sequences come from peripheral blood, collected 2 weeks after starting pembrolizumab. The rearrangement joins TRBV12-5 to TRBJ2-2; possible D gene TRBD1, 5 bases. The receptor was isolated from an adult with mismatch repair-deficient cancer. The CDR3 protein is CASGPRTKNTGELFF. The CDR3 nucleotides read TGTGCTAGTGGTCCCCGGACAAAGAACACCGGGGAGCTGTTTTTT.